The source of this TCR beta chain is a study of T cells in Graves' hyperthyroidism and ophthalmopathy. The CDR3 runs 14 residues. Trimming took off 7 bases at V and 1 base at J, with 16 bases between the two ends. Germline V CDR1 and CDR2: SQVTM, ANQGSEA. It was RNA transcripts that yielded the amplified TCR beta CDR3 regions. HTBI primers were used for first-round RT-PCR of the TCR CDR3. TCRdb reprocessed the multiplex PCR reads via MiXCR and lists one record per CDR3 protein. This sample has under 800,000 distinct CDR3 sequences, with around 13% found just once. This rearrangement joins TRBV29-1 to TRBJ1-1, with D possibly being TRBD1 (5 bases). This receptor was taken from a woman aged 18-29 years with Graves' hyperthyroidism. Sequencing was done on a sample of blood. CDR3 residues: CSGAGGNWNTEAFF. CDR3 DNA: TGCAGCGGCGCCGGGGGGAATTGGAACACTGAAGCTTTCTTT.